This TCR beta chain is from a study of T cell responses to AZD1222 COVID-19 vaccine. Study results and limitations: The donor cohort was predominantly white British with a female majority, and clonal diversity may have been underestimated. All repertoire sampling was performed exclusively after the peak T cell response.

Sequencing was performed with immunoSEQ multiplex PCR; in TCRdb, only in-frame clones are kept and a portion is missing. The top ten hold about 4.5% of the sample, which has approximately 100,000 clones, roughly 85% seen once. Note on this clone: What it binds is unknown.

CDR3 length: 12 amino acids. Per germline, CDR1 GTSNPN and CDR2 SVGIG (reference sequence). Trimming removed 2 bases at V and 2 bases at J, with 6 bases between. This specimen was peripheral blood, taken 28 days after the second AZD1222 dose. The receptor's source is an adult who received the AZD1222 COVID-19 vaccine. The chain recombines TRBV30 with TRBJ2-5; possibly TRBD1 for D (6 bases). Here the CDR3 DNA reads TGTGCCTGGAGTACAGGGCAAGAGACCCAGTACTTC. It encodes CAWSTGQETQYF.